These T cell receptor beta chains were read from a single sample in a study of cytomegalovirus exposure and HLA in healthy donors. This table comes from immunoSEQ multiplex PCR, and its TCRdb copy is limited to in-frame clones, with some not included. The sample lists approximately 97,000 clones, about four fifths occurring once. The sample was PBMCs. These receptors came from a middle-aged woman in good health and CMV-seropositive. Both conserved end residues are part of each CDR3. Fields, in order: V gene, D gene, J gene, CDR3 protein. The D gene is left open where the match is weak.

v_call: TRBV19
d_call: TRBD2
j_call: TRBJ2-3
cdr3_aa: CASSLLAGGPDTQYF

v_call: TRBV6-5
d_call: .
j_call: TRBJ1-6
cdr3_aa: CASSYEWRAPGSPLHF

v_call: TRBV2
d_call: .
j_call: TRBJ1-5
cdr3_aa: CTSSKEGYQPQHF

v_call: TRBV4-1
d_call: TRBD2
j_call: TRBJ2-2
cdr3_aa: CASSQIVAGVVENTGELFF

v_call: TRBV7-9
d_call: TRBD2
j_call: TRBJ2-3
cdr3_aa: CASSLQREGDTQYF

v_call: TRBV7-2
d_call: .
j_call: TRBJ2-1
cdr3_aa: CASSLQFF

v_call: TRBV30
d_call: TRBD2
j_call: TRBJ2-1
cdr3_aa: CAWTSGGNEQFF

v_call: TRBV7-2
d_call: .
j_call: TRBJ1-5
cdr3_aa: CASSLNMQVDRPQHF

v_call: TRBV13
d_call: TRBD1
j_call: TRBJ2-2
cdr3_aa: CASSPLGTGNTGELFF

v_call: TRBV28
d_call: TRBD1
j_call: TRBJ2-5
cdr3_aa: CASSPSLGGRGMTDRGGQETQYF

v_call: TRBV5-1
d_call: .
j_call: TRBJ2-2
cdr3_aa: CASSVVSTGELFF

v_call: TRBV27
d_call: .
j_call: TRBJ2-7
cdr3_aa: CASSPFGTRYEQYF

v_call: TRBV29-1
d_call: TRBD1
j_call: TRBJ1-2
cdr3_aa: CSVGGDRALYGYTF

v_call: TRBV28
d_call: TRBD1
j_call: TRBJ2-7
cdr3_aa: CASSLGTGFYEQYF

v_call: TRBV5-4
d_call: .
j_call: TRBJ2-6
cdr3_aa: CASSLARGGGANVLTF

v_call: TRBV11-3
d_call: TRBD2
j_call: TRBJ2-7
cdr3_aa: CASSYRAGGRYEQYF

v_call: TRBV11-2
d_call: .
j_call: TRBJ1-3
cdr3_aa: CASSLRAGNTIYF

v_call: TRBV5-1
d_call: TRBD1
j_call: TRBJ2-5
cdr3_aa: CASSQQGARETQYF

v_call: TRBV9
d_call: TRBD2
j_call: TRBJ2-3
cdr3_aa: CASSAHERLAGVTDTQYF

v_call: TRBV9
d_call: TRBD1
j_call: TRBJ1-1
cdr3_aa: CASSARTGLVEAFF

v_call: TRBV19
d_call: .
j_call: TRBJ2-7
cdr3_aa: CATEGPTYEQYF

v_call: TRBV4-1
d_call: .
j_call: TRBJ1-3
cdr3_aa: CASSADSRSGNTIYF